This T cell receptor (beta chain) came from a study of identifying expanded T cells in peripheral blood. Study observations and caveats: Variance in clone template counts between approximately two-week samples significantly increased with total template count across all healthy donors.

Concerning this clone: The antigen is not known.

Profiled with immunoSEQ multiplex PCR; TCRdb holds only in-frame clones, not every one. The data contain 45,000 to 75,000 clones, approximately 82% of them singletons. During the collection period, no donor immune events like infections were recorded. The CDR3 covers 14 residues. V gave up 0 bases and J gave up 9 bases, with 13 bases separating them. From germline, CDR1 is SGHNT and CDR2 YYREEE (reference sequence). The receptor was derived from a person aged 18-69 years in good health. The rearrangement joins TRBV5-4 to TRBJ2-1; the D is unclear. The sample taken for sequencing was blood. DNA of the CDR3: TGTGCCAGCAGCTTGGGAACTGGGGTGGGTGAGCAGTTCTTC. Its translation is CASSLGTGVGEQFF.